The 10 T cell receptor beta chains below all came from one sample that was sequenced in a study of T cell repertoires in cytomegalovirus infection. TCRdb analysed the reads with MiXCR anew, one entry per CDR3 protein. The sample yields 750,000 to 900,000 distinct CDR3 sequences, 25% to 35% seen once. These receptors have no known antigen. The sequenced sample was cultured CD8+ T cells from PBMCs, obtained from culture after CMV antigen stimulation. The receptor source for this set is a human donor in good health (CMV status not recorded). Some clones in this sample may be carry-over from other donors' samples.

This clonotype came up a few times. The genes are TRBV27 and TRBJ2-7; unclear D gene. Trimming shortened V by 1 base and J by 3 bases, and 10 bases separated the two germline ends. CDR1 MNHEY and CDR2 SMNVEV come from the germline V gene (reference sequence). The CDR3 has 14 residues. The CDR3 DNA follows: TGTGCCAGCAGTTTATGGCCCGATCACTACGAGCAGTACTTC. Translation gives CASSLWPDHYEQYF.

This clonotype has more than one count but fewer than ten. J is TRBJ2-6 and V is TRBV6-5, with a weak D call TRBD1 (5 bases). Germline V gene sequence: CDR1 MNHEY, CDR2 SVGAGI. The CDR3 runs 17 residues. V was trimmed by 4 bases and J by 2 bases, leaving 15 bases between them. The CDR3 coding sequence is TGTGCCAGCAGTTGGGAAGGGGAATTAACTGGGGCCAACGTCCTGACTTTC. Translation: CASSWEGELTGANVLTF.

This CDR3 reads CASSDAPQETQYF. For the CDR3, the DNA is TGTGCCAGCAGCGATGCCCCACAAGAGACCCAGTACTTC. J is TRBJ2-5 and V is TRBV7-9, with no clear D. The CDR3 is 13 amino acids. Trimming took off 5 bases at V and 2 bases at J, with 9 bases between the two ends. CDR1 SEHNR and CDR2 FQNEAQ come from the germline V gene (reference sequence). The full variable domain, completed using reference TRBV7-9 and TRBJ2-5, is DTGVSQNPRHKITKRGQNVTFRCDPISEHNRLYWYRQTLGQGPEFLTYFQNEAQLEKSRLLSDRFSAERPKGSFSTLEIQRTEQGDSAMYLCASSDAPQETQYFGPGTRLLVL.

The chain links TRBV5-1 to TRBJ1-4, with D possibly matching TRBD1 (5 bases). The CDR3 is 16 amino acids. Per the germline V gene, CDR1 is SGHRS and CDR2 is YFSETQ. Trimming shortened V by 1 base and J by 7 bases, and 17 bases separated the two germline ends. The CDR3: CASSLYRPKEGEKLFF. The CDR3 coding sequence is TGCGCCAGCAGCTTGTACAGGCCAAAGGAAGGTGAAAAACTGTTTTTT.

This clonotype has more than one count but fewer than ten. The chain recombines TRBV4-1 with TRBJ1-1; 8 bases match TRBD1. Germline CDR1 and CDR2: MGHRA and YSYEKL. The CDR3 runs 14 residues. Trimming removed 3 bases from V and 1 base from J; junction bases left unmatched: 1. CDR3 coding DNA: TGCGCCAGCAGCCACGGGACAGGGAACACTGAAGCTTTCTTT. Its protein is CASSHGTGNTEAFF.

This clonotype was seen a handful of times. The chain employs TRBV6-2 or TRBV6-3 and TRBJ1-2; no clear D gene. V lost 2 bases, J lost 4 bases, and 20 bases lay in between. The CDR3 sequence is 17 residues long. Germline CDR1 is MNHEY and CDR2 is SVGEGT. The CDR3 is CASSYDLTFGQSYGYTF. The CDR3 DNA reads as TGTGCCAGCAGTTACGATCTGACCTTCGGGCAGTCCTATGGCTACACCTTC.

The chain joins TRBV5-1 to TRBJ2-3; D not resolved. Germline V gene data show CDR1 as SGHRS and CDR2 as YFSETQ. V dropped 2 bases and J dropped 1 base, with 11 bases sitting between them. The CDR3 runs to 15 residues. The CDR3 sequence is CASSFETLRTDTQYF. The CDR3 DNA reads TGCGCCAGCAGCTTTGAGACTTTACGCACAGATACGCAGTATTTT.

The rearrangement uses TRBV7-6 and TRBJ1-2, with TRBD1 identical over 10 bases. Germline V CDR1 and CDR2: SGHVS, FNYEAQ. The junction had 8 bases not matched to a gene; V was cut back by 5 bases and J by 8 bases. This CDR3 region has 14 residues. The CDR3 DNA sequence: TGTGCCAGCAGCGGAATGGGACAGGGGAGAGGCTACACCTTC. It specifies CASSGMGQGRGYTF.

This clonotype was picked up a small number of times. The chain carries TRBV27 and TRBJ1-2; D is possibly TRBD1 (6 bases). V was cut by 5 bases and J by 2 bases, with 12 bases left in between. The CDR3 is made up of 14 amino acids. Germline CDR1 MNHEY, CDR2 SMNVEV (reference sequence). CDR3 DNA sequence: TGTGCCAGCAGTACAGGGCAGCGCAACTATGGCTACACCTTC. It translates to CASSTGQRNYGYTF.

This clonotype showed up many times. The V and J genes are TRBV7-2 and TRBJ1-1, with a tentative D call TRBD1 (5 bases). V was pared by 7 bases and J by 1 base, with 13 bases between. The V gene's germline CDR1 is SGHTA and CDR2 FQGNSA. CDR3 length: 14 residues. CDR3 sequence reads: CASTTLQANTEAFF. In nucleotides, the CDR3 is TGTGCCAGCACCACCTTACAGGCGAACACTGAAGCTTTCTTT.